One and the same sample provided the 17 T cell receptor delta chains below, sequenced in a study of gamma-delta chains in newborns, infants, children. TCRdb reanalyzed the reads using CATT. The sample shows under 3,500 delta-chain clones, 46% of them seen only once. This specimen consisted of blood, obtained at baseline. These receptors originate from a child who received the measles vaccine.

This clone was counted a single time. This clone may be a read error of a much larger clone one base away. The J gene is TRDJ1, the V gene TRDV3; D might be TRDD3 (6 bases). The ends were cut back, 4 bases at V and 4 bases at J, with 28 bases in the middle. Germline-derived CDR1 and CDR2 are TVYSNPD and GDNSRS (reference sequence). CDR3 size: 17 residues. The CDR3 sequence: CASQGIVTRGSLDKLIF. The CDR3 bases are TGTGCCTCCCAGGGGATTGTCACTAGGGGATCCCTCGATAAACTCATCTTT.

About this clone: A much larger clone differs by one base, so this may be a read error. The V gene is TRDV1, the J gene TRDJ1; a weak D match, TRDD2 (6 bases). Trimming left V 2 bases short and J 5 bases short, with 21 bases between. CDR3 length equals 17 residues. In germline, CDR1 is TSWWSYY, CDR2 QGS. The DNA of the CDR3 is TGTGCTCTTGGGGAAGTCCTACAGGCCCACGGAACTGATAAACTCATCTTT. Translation: CALGEVLQAHGTDKLIF.

On this clone itself: This could be a read error, since a much larger clone is one nucleotide away. This chain uses TRDV2 with TRDJ3; D is perhaps TRDD3 (6 bases). Germline assignment: CDR1 GEAIGNYY and CDR2 EKD. This CDR3 spans 18 amino acids. The V end was cut by 0 bases, the J end by 0 bases, with 11 bases between. The CDR3 reads CACDTGDSSSWDTRQMFF. As DNA, the CDR3 is TGTGCCTGTGACACCGGGGATTCTAGCTCCTGGGACACCCGACAGATGTTTTTC.

This clone is medium-sized in the sample. The chain employs TRDV1 and TRDJ1, with a tentative D call TRDD3 (6 bases). The CDR3 covers 16 residues. Trimming removed 0 bases at V and 2 bases at J, with 13 bases between. Germline V gene lookup returns CDR1 TSWWSYY and CDR2 QGS. For the CDR3, the DNA is TGTGCTCTTGGGGAACTCGGCTGGGGACCGACCGATAAACTCATCTTT. Translating gives CALGELGWGPTDKLIF.

The rearrangement joins TRAV29/DV5 to TRDJ1; TRDD3 matches 9 bases. V shed 0 bases and J 0 bases; nucleotides not matched to a gene: 9. The CDR3 sequence is 17 residues long. The germline gives CDR1 NSMFDY, CDR2 ISSIKDK. Written as DNA, the CDR3 is TGTGCAGCAAGCGATTCTTCCGGGGGATACAACACCGATAAACTCATCTTT. Protein sequence: CAASDSSGGYNTDKLIF.

The CDR3: CALGEPLLGSLKLIF. CDR3 sequence (DNA): TGTGCTCTTGGGGAACCATTACTGGGGAGCCTGAAACTCATCTTT. This chain connects TRDV1 to TRDJ1; TRDD3 agrees at 7 bases. The CDR3 extends over 15 amino acids. J was trimmed by 8 bases and V by 1 base; bases with no gene match: 10. Germline loops: CDR1 TSWWSYY, CDR2 QGS.

A remark on this clone: This may be a read error: a much more frequent sequence differs by one nucleotide. The sample holds other DNA sequences that translate to the same CDR3. The chain is built from TRDV2 and TRDJ3; 10 nucleotides line up with TRDD3. Per germline, CDR1 GEAIGNYY and CDR2 EKD. This CDR3 has 18 amino acids. In DNA form, the CDR3 reads TGTGCCTGTGACACCGGGGGATACGATACCTGGGACACCCGACAGATGTTCTTC. This encodes CACDTGGYDTWDTRQMFF.

This clone was counted once. The chain joins TRDV1 to TRDJ1; 13 nucleotides align to TRDD3. There are 22 residues in the CDR3. The V gene's germline CDR1 is TSWWSYY and CDR2 QGS. V dropped 2 bases and J dropped 1; count of bases not matched to a gene: 19. The CDR3 DNA follows: TGTGCTCTTGGGGAAATTCCCTACAAACTGGGGGATACGACGATTGCCACCGATAAACTCATCTTT. Amino acid sequence: CALGEIPYKLGDTTIATDKLIF.

In this sample, this clone turned up a few times. This rearrangement joins TRDV2 to TRDJ1; TRDD3 matches at 9 bases. V lost 3 bases and J lost 2; bases outside the gene matches: 15. Per the germline V gene, CDR1 is GEAIGNYY and CDR2 is EKD. The CDR3 is 18 residues long. CDR3 in amino acids: CACDACYWGTPGTDKLIF. For the CDR3, the DNA is TGTGCCTGTGACGCCTGTTACTGGGGGACGCCGGGGACCGATAAACTCATCTTT.

Worth noting for this clone: This clone may be a read error of a much larger clone one base away. At the DNA level, this CDR3 is encoded by other sequences in the same sample as well. This chain uses TRDV1 with TRDJ1; 7 bases fit TRDD3. Germline V gene lookup returns CDR1 TSWWSYY and CDR2 QGS. This CDR3 is 22 amino acids long. V lost 2 bases, J lost 0 bases, and 24 bases stayed unmatched. The CDR3 is CALGESPGGYFWAYDYTDKLIF. CDR3 nucleotide sequence: TGTGCTCTTGGGGAATCCCCTGGGGGGTACTTTTGGGCGTACGATTACACCGATAAACTCATCTTT.

In its sample, this clone was seen a few times. The chain is built from TRDV1 and TRDJ1; 11 bases are a match to TRDD3. The germline CDR1 and CDR2 sequences are TSWWSYY and QGS. J gave up 2 bases and V 5 bases, and 31 bases lay outside the gene matches. The CDR3 is 24 residues long. For the CDR3, the DNA is TGTGCTCTTGGGAACTCCAACTTGTTACGTACTGGGGGATATAACGAAGGTGCTACCGATAAACTCATCTTT. This encodes CALGNSNLLRTGGYNEGATDKLIF.

Details on this clone: This may be a read error, as it is one base from a much larger clone. The genes are TRDV2 and TRDJ1; 10 nucleotides line up with TRDD3. This CDR3 has 17 amino acids. Germline V gene data show CDR1 as GEAIGNYY and CDR2 as EKD. CDR3 nucleotides: TGTGCCTGTGACCCTTTTCCTACGCGGGGGGATACGGATAAACCCATCTTT. Translated: CACDPFPTRGDTDKPIF.

The chain joins TRDV3 to TRDJ1; D call uncertain. Germline CDR1 TVYSNPD, CDR2 GDNSRS (reference sequence). V was clipped by 4 bases and J by 3 bases, with 6 bases between them. This CDR3 spans 10 amino acids. For the CDR3, the DNA is TGTGCCTCCCCCCCCGATAAACTCATCTTT. It specifies CASPPDKLIF. The variable domain in full, completed from reference TRDV3 and TRDJ1, reads CDKVTQSSPDQTVASGSEVVLLCTYDTVYSNPDLFWYRIRPDYSFQFVFYGDNSRSEGADFTQGRFSVKHILTQKAFHLVISPVRTEDSATYYCASPPDKLIFGKGTRVTVEP.

V is TRDV1 and J is TRDJ1, with 9 bases fitting TRDD3. V was pared by 1 base and J by 7 bases, with 16 bases of the junction left unmatched. The CDR3 has 18 residues. From germline, CDR1 is TSWWSYY and CDR2 QGS. CDR3 sequence: CALGEQSRKLGDGSKLIF. CDR3 DNA: TGTGCTCTTGGGGAACAGTCGCGGAAACTGGGGGACGGCAGTAAACTCATCTTT.

In regard to this clone: Since a much larger clone is just one base distant, this may be a read error. The chain couples TRDV1 to TRDJ1; 9 positions agree with TRDD3. The germline CDR1 and CDR2 sequences are TSWWSYY and QGS. CDR3 size: 22 residues. The CDR3 DNA follows: TGTGCTCCTGGGGAGCCACCCGTTTTGAGAGAATGGGGGATATGCTACACCGATAAACTCATCTTT. Its translation: CAPGEPPVLREWGICYTDKLIF.

This clone rates as medium-sized. The chain carries TRDV2 and TRDJ1; D may be TRDD3 (6 bases). Trimming stripped 5 bases from V and 8 bases from J, with 17 bases between. CDR1 and CDR2 (germline): GEAIGNYY, EKD. The CDR3 consists of 13 residues. The CDR3 DNA sequence: TGTGCCTGTGGCCCTGGGGACGAAGGCAAACTCATCTTT. It encodes CACGPGDEGKLIF.

In regard to this clone: A much larger clone differs by one base, so this may be a read error. The chain uses TRDV3 and TRDJ1; 13 positions agree with TRDD3. With V trimmed by 5 bases and J by 0 bases, 33 bases remained unmatched. The CDR3 sequence is 24 residues long. CDR1 is TVYSNPD, CDR2 GDNSRS, per germline (reference sequence). The CDR3 loop reads CAAVPASYPYWGIRIFLYTDKLIF. For the CDR3, the DNA is TGTGCCGCGGTGCCCGCTTCCTACCCGTACTGGGGGATACGTATCTTTTTGTACACCGATAAACTCATCTTT.